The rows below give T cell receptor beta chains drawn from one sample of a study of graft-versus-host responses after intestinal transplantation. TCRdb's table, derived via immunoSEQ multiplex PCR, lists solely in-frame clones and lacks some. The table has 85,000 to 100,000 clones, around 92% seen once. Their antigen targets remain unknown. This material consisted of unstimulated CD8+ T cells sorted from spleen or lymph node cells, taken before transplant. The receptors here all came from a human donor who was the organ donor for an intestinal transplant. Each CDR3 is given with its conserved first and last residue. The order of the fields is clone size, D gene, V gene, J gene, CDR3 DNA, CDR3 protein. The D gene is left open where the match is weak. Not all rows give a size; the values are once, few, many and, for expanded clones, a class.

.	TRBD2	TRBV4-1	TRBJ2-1	TGCGCCAGCAGCCGGCTAGCGGGAGGCAATGAGCAGTTCTTC	CASSRLAGGNEQFF
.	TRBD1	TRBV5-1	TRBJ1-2	TGCGCCAGCTTATCCGGGACAGGGGCTTCCTATGGCTACACCTTC	CASLSGTGASYGYTF
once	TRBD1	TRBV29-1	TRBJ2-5	TGCAGCGTTGAAGGTCGCTGGGACAGAAGAGGGACCCAGTACTTC	CSVEGRWDRRGTQYF
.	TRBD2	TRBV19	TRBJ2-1	TGTGCCTCAAGCGGGCTAGCGGACGATGAGCAGTTCTTC	CASSGLADDEQFF
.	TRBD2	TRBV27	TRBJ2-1	TGTGCCAGCAGTTTGGCGGGGGTGAATGAGCAGTTCTTC	CASSLAGVNEQFF
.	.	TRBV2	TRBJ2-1	TGTGCCAGCAGTGAAGCGGGACTCTCCTACAATGAGCAGTTCTTC	CASSEAGLSYNEQFF
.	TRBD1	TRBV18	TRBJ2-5	TGTGCCAGCTCACCACCGGCAGGGGGCAAGGCAGAGACCCAGTACTTC	CASSPPAGGKAETQYF
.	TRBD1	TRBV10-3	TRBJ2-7	TGTGCCATCATGAGGGACAGCACCTACGAGCAGTACTTC	CAIMRDSTYEQYF
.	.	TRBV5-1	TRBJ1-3	TGCGCCAGCAGCTCTGACACTTACTCTGGAAACACCATATATTTT	CASSSDTYSGNTIYF
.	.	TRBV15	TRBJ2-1	TGTGCCACCAGCGCATCGGTAACCTACAATGAGCAGTTCTTC	CATSASVTYNEQFF
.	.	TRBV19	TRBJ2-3	TGTGCCAGTAGTACAGCCGGGACAAGGATCACAGATACGCAGTATTTT	CASSTAGTRITDTQYF
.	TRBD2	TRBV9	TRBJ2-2	TGTGCCAGCGCGGGAGTGGGCGGGGAGCTGTTTTTT	CASAGVGGELFF
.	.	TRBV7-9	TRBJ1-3	TGTGCCAGCAGCGGTAGCCTGAAGGCCTCTGGAAACACCATATATTTT	CASSGSLKASGNTIYF
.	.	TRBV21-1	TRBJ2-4	TGTGCCAGCAGCAAACCACAGGGGGCGAAAAACATTCAGTACTTC	CASSKPQGAKNIQYF
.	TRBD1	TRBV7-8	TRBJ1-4	TGTGCCAGCAGACGACAGACAGGGGCAACTAATGAAAAACTGTTTTTT	CASRRQTGATNEKLFF
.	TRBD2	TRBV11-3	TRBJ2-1	TGTGCCAGCACCTTACGCGGGAGCTCCTACAATGAGCAGTTCTTC	CASTLRGSSYNEQFF
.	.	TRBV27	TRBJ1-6	TGTGCCAGCAGTTTATTGGACACGGATTCACCCCTCCACTTT	CASSLLDTDSPLHF
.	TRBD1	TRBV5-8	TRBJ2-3	TGTGCCAGCAGCACCCGGGACAGGGACACAGATACGCAGTATTTT	CASSTRDRDTDTQYF
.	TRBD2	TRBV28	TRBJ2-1	TGTGCCAGCAGTTTCCCACTAGCGGGAGCGCCTGAGCAGTTCTTC	CASSFPLAGAPEQFF
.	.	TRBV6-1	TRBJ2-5	TGTGCCAGCAGTGATCTGCCCCCCAGAAAGACCCAGTACTTC	CASSDLPPRKTQYF
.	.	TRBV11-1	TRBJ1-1	TGTGCCAGCAGCAAAAAAAACAGTTCCGCGAACACTGAAGCTTTCTTT	CASSKKNSSANTEAFF
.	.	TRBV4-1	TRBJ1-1	TGCGCCAGCAGCCAAGTAAGGAGCACTGAAGCTTTCTTT	CASSQVRSTEAFF
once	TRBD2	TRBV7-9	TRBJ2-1	TGTGCCAGCAGCCCCCGACTAGCGGGGTATAATGAGCAGTTCTTC	CASSPRLAGYNEQFF
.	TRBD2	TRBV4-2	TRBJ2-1	TGTGCCAGCAGCCAAACCGTCTGGGACTTCGCTAGCGGGAGTTCCGGTGAGCAGTTCTTC	CASSQTVWDFASGSSGEQFF
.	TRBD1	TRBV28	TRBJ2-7	TGTGCCAGCAGTTTACCCTTGGGTCGGGACAGGGGAACCTACGAGCAGTACTTC	CASSLPLGRDRGTYEQYF
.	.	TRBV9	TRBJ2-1	TGTGCCAGCAGCGAGGAGGTCTTC	CASSEEVF
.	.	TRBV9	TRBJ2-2	TGTGCCAGCAGCAACGGGGATTACACCGGGGAGCTGTTTTTT	CASSNGDYTGELFF
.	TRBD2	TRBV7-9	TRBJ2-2	TGTGCCAGCAGGAAAACTAGCGCGGGGACCCTCGGCGGGGAGCTGTTTTTT	CASRKTSAGTLGGELFF
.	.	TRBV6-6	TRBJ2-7	TGTGCCAGCAGTTCCCGTTGGGGGCTCCCCTACGAGCAGTACTTC	CASSSRWGLPYEQYF
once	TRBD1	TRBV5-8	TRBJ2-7	TGTGCCAGCAGCGAAAGGGACAGCTACGAGCAGTACTTC	CASSERDSYEQYF
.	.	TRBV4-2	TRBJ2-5	TGTGCCAGCAGCCATTTCGGAGAGACCCAGTACTTC	CASSHFGETQYF
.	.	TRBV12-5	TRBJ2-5	TGTGCTAGTGGTTTGGTACTAGGAGGAGAGACCCAGTACTTC	CASGLVLGGETQYF
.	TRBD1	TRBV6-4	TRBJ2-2	TGTGCCAGCCCCGGGACAGGGGGCCTCACGGTAGGGGAGCTGTTTTTT	CASPGTGGLTVGELFF
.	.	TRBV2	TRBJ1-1	TGTGCCAGCAGTGATAAGCGGAGGGCTATGAACACTGAAGCTTTCTTT	CASSDKRRAMNTEAFF
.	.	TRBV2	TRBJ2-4	TGTGCCAGCAGTGAGGGCGGGAACATTCAGTACTTC	CASSEGGNIQYF
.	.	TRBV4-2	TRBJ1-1	TGTGCCAGCAGCCAAGCAGGGTTGAACACTGAAGCTTTCTTT	CASSQAGLNTEAFF
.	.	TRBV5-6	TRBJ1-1	TGTGCCAGCAGCTTATTGGGGCCGACAGTCACTGAAGCTTTCTTT	CASSLLGPTVTEAFF
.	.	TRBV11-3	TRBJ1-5	TGTGCCAGCAGCTTAGAGAGGGCACAGACCTATAGCAATCAGCCCCAGCATTTT	CASSLERAQTYSNQPQHF
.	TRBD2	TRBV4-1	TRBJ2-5	TGCGCCAGCAGCCAAGATCCCCCGGGCGGGGGGGCCCGGGCCCAGTACTTC	CASSQDPPGGGARAQYF
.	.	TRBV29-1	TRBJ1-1	TGCAGCGTTTTGGGGAGACTAAAATACGCTTTCTTT	CSVLGRLKYAFF
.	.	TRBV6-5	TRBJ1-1	TGTGCCAGCAGTTACTCGAGCGAGGCTTTCTTT	CASSYSSEAFF
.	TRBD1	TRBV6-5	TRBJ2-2	TGTGCCAGCAGTTCCGGGACAGGGACCGGGGAGCTGTTTTTT	CASSSGTGTGELFF
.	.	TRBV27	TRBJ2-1	TGTGCCAGCAGTTTCGGTGTGGCCTACAATGAGCAGTTCTTC	CASSFGVAYNEQFF